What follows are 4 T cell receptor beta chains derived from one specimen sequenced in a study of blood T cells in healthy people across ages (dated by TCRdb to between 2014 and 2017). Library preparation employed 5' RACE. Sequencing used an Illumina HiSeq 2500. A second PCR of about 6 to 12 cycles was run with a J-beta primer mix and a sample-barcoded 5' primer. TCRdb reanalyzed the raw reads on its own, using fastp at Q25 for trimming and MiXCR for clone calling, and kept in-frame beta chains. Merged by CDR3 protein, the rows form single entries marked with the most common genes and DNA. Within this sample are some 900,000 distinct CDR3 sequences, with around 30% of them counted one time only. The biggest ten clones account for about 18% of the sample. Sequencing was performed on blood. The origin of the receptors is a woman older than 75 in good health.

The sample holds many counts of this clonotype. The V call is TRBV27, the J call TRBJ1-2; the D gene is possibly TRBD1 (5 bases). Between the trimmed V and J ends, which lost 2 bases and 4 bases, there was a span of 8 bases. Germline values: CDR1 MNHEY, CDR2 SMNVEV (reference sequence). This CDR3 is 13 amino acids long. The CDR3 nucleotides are TGTGCCAGCAGTTTAAAGGGGTCCTATGGCTACACCTTC. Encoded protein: CASSLKGSYGYTF.

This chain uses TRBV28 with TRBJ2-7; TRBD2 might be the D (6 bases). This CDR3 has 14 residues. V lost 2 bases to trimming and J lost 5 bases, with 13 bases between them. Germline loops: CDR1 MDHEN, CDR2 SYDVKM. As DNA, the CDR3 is TGTGCCAGCAGTTTACGTGTAGGGGAGGACGAGCAGTACTTC. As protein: CASSLRVGEDEQYF.

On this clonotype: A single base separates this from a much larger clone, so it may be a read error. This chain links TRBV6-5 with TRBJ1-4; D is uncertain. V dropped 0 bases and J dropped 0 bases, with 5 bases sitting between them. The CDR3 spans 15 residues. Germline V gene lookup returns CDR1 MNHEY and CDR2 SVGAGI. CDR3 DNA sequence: TGTGCCAGCAGTTACTCGGTACCAACTAATGAAAAACTGTTTTTT. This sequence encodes CASSYSVPTNEKLFF.

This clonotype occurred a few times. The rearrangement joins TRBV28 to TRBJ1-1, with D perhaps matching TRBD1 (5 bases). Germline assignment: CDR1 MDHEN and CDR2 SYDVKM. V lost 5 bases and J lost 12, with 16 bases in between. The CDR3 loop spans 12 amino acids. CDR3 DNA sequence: TGTGCCAGCAGTACCGGGGGAGTTGTGTCTTTCTTT. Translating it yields CASSTGGVVSFF.